A selection of T cell receptor beta chains follows, all from one sample in a study of graft-versus-host responses after intestinal transplantation. These receptors are not linked to any known antigen. Repertoires were generated with immunoSEQ multiplex PCR, while TCRdb's copy carries only in-frame clones and drops some. Counted here are some 130,000 clones, approximately 95% occurring once; the ten biggest clones make up around 3.3%. Sample: unstimulated CD8+ T cells sorted from spleen or lymph node cells, taken before intestinal transplant. All receptors come from a human donor who received an intestinal transplant. Each CDR3 is given with its conserved first and last residue. The order of the fields is V gene, J gene, D gene, clone size, CDR3 DNA, CDR3 protein. D genes are given only for firm matches. Part of the rows lack a size; the others show once, few, many or a class for expanded clones.

TRBV4-1	TRBJ2-7	TRBD2	.	TGTGCCAGCAGCCACGTGAGGGCTAGCGGTGCCTACGAGCAGTACTTC	CASSHVRASGAYEQYF
TRBV5-6	TRBJ1-1	TRBD1	.	TGTGCCAGCAGTCCCTGGCAGGGGGCACCTGAAGCTTTCTTT	CASSPWQGAPEAFF
TRBV19	TRBJ1-5	TRBD1	.	TGTGCCAGTAGTATTGGGAGACAGGGGGGACAGCCCCAGCATTTT	CASSIGRQGGQPQHF
TRBV7-9	TRBJ2-2	.	.	TGTGCCAGCAGCTCACCTAAGGGGGGGGCAAACGGGGAGCTGTTTTTT	CASSSPKGGANGELFF
TRBV28	TRBJ2-3	TRBD2	.	TGTGCCAGCAGTTCAAGCGGGAGGGCCGTCGATTTTCGAGCAGATACGCAGTATTTT	CASSSSGRAVDFRADTQYF
TRBV18	TRBJ2-3	TRBD2	.	TGTGCCAGCTCACCATCAGTCCTAGCGGGAGTGGAAGATACGCAGTATTTT	CASSPSVLAGVEDTQYF
TRBV9	TRBJ2-3	TRBD2	once	TGTGCCAGCAGCGAAGGGACTAGCGGGAACACAGATACGCAGTATTTT	CASSEGTSGNTDTQYF
TRBV9	TRBJ2-5	TRBD2	once	TGTGCCAGCACGTTAGCGGGAGGGTACCAAGAGACCCAGTACTTC	CASTLAGGYQETQYF
TRBV6-5	TRBJ2-7	.	.	TGTGCCAGCAGCAAGACTGAAACCTACGAGCAGTACTTC	CASSKTETYEQYF
TRBV29-1	TRBJ2-1	TRBD2	.	TGCAGCGTTGCTACTAGCGGGTGGAATGAGCAGTTCTTC	CSVATSGWNEQFF
TRBV7-7	TRBJ2-7	.	.	TGTGCTAGCAGCTTAGGAGTTGGTAGCGAGTACGAGCAGTACTTC	CASSLGVGSEYEQYF
TRBV6-5	TRBJ2-7	.	.	TGTGCCAGCAGTTATAATCGGGTTTACGAGCAGTACTTC	CASSYNRVYEQYF
TRBV9	TRBJ1-1	.	.	TGTGCCAGCAGCGCACAACAGGGCTCGAACACTGAAGCTTTCTTT	CASSAQQGSNTEAFF
TRBV5-8	TRBJ2-7	.	few	TGTGCCATCCCGTCCGGACGGAACTACGAGCAGTACTTC	CAIPSGRNYEQYF
TRBV4-3	TRBJ2-1	TRBD2	.	TGCGCCAGCAGCCAAGACGGGCTAGCGGGGATCTACAATGAGCAGTTCTTC	CASSQDGLAGIYNEQFF
TRBV28	TRBJ1-5	.	.	TGTGCCAGCGGTCAGCCCCAGCATTTT	CASGQPQHF
TRBV4-1	TRBJ1-5	.	.	TGCGCCAGCAGCCAAGACAGTCAGCCCCAGCATTTT	CASSQDSQPQHF
TRBV7-8	TRBJ2-7	TRBD2	.	TGTGCCAGCAGCCTACGGGGGGGCTACGAGCAGTACTTC	CASSLRGGYEQYF
TRBV4-1	TRBJ1-2	.	.	TGCGCCAGCAGCCAAGATAGAGTCAGACCGGATGGCTACACCTTC	CASSQDRVRPDGYTF
TRBV4-1	TRBJ2-7	.	.	TGCGCCAGCAGCCTGTCGGACTACTTATACGAGCAGTACTTC	CASSLSDYLYEQYF
TRBV6-5	TRBJ2-7	.	.	TGTGCCAGCAGTTCCGTCTACGAGCAGTACTTC	CASSSVYEQYF
TRBV14	TRBJ2-7	TRBD1	once	TGTGCCAGCAGCCAGGATACAGGGGCCTACGAGCAGTACTTC	CASSQDTGAYEQYF
TRBV6-1	TRBJ1-5	.	.	TGTGCCAGCAGTGAAAGTTTTGGCGACAATCAGCCCCAGCATTTT	CASSESFGDNQPQHF
TRBV4-3	TRBJ2-3	TRBD2	.	TGCGCCAGCAGCCAAGATCTGATAACGGGACTAGGGACGGGTACGCAGTATTTT	CASSQDLITGLGTGTQYF
TRBV5-4	TRBJ2-1	.	.	TGTGCCAGCACCCTGAGCCACAAACCAAATGAGCAGTTCTTC	CASTLSHKPNEQFF
TRBV4-3	TRBJ1-2	TRBD1	few	TGCGCCAGCAGCCAAGGGTTTCCCTGGACAGGGAGCTATGGCTACACCTTC	CASSQGFPWTGSYGYTF
TRBV7-6	TRBJ1-3	TRBD1	.	TGTGCCAGCAGCTTAGGGCAGGGGGCTGGAAACACCATATATTTT	CASSLGQGAGNTIYF
TRBV10-1	TRBJ2-5	TRBD2	.	TGCGCCAGCACTTTGACTAGCCCGAAGACCCAGTACTTC	CASTLTSPKTQYF
TRBV19	TRBJ1-5	TRBD1	.	TGTGCCAGTAGTATAGTGGGACAGCTCAATCAGCCCCAGCATTTT	CASSIVGQLNQPQHF
TRBV11-2	TRBJ1-2	.	.	TGTGCCAGCAGCTTACGGGATAACTATGGCTACACCTTC	CASSLRDNYGYTF
TRBV13	TRBJ2-3	.	.	TGTGCCAGCAGCTTAGAGAGGGATACGCAGTATTTT	CASSLERDTQYF
TRBV7-8	TRBJ2-7	TRBD1	.	TGTGCCAGCAGCCCCGGGTCGGGACAGGGAGGATACGAGCAGTACTTC	CASSPGSGQGGYEQYF
TRBV11-2	TRBJ2-7	TRBD1	.	TGTGCCAGCAGCTTTCTGAAGAGGACAGGGGGCTACGAGCAGTACTTC	CASSFLKRTGGYEQYF
TRBV5-1	TRBJ2-5	TRBD2	.	TGCGCCAGCAGCCTTGCAGGGCTAGCGGGAGTCCCTACCACCCCCCAAGAGACCCAGTACTTC	CASSLAGLAGVPTTPQETQYF